This TCR beta chain derives from a study of vaccination and CD4 T cells after COVID-19. Study details: Each control culture was treated with a CEFX pool, an HIV-1 Nef pool, or no peptide.

This clonotype has a handful of counts. The antigen is not known. Stated treatment: approximately nine-day PBMC culture with coronavirus spike peptide pools or control peptides (ViraFEST assay). CDR1 and CDR2 (germline): DFQATT, SNEGSKA (reference sequence). Trimming stripped 0 bases from V and 4 bases from J, with 13 bases between. The CDR3 is 15 residues long. The Oncomine TCR Beta short-read assay sequenced DNA from cultured CD4+ T cells. From the PCR reads, TCRdb called clonotypes with MiXCR, one entry per CDR3 protein. In the table there are about 20,000 distinct CDR3 sequences, approximately 40% of which are singletons.

This chain connects TRBV20-1 to TRBJ1-5, with D perhaps matching TRBD1 (6 bases). Sample: CD4+ T cells from blood, cultured in vitro, taken after SARS-CoV-2 vaccination. The TCR originated in a human donor who had recovered from COVID-19. The CDR3 here is CSARDPGGTNQPQHF. The DNA of the CDR3 is TGCAGTGCTAGAGATCCGGGGGGCACGAATCAGCCCCAGCATTTT.